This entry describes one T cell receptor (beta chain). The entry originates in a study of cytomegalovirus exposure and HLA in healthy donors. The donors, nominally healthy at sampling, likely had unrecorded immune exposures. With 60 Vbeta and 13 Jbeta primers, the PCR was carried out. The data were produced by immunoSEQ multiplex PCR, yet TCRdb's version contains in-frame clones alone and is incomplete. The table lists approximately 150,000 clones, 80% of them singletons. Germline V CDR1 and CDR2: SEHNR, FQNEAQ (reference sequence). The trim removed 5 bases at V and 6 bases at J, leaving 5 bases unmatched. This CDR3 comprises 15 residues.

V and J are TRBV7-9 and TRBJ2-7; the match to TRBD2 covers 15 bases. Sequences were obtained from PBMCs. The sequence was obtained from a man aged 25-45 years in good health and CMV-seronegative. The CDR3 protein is CASSPGTSGRREQYF. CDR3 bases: TGTGCCAGCAGCCCCGGGACTAGCGGGAGGCGCGAGCAGTACTTC.